This T cell receptor (beta chain) was recovered during a study of blood T cell repertoires in COVID-19. Across the whole study: COVID-19 samples collected from the United States, Italy and Spain covered acute and convalescent phases. Nucleic acid was either cDNA or gDNA, and it came from T cells, B-cell-depleted T cells, or PBMCs.

CDR3 size: 17 residues. V shed 6 bases, J shed 3 bases, and the junction held 6 bases outside the gene matches. CDR1 and CDR2 from the germline V gene are SNHLY and FYNNEI. This clone appeared a few times. In the authors' workflow: Reference gene primers were amplified, and this amplification served to estimate nucleated cell counts. The assay was immunoSEQ multiplex PCR, and TCRdb's table has in-frame clones only and misses some. V and J calls plus clone size are reproduced from that table; the DNA served to infer D and trimming. The sample records roughly 97,000 clones, approximately 85% being singletons.

The receptor's source is a man aged 55 to 69 with acute or convalescent COVID-19. Sequencing input: peripheral blood. This chain joins TRBV2 and TRBJ2-1, with 15 bases lining up with TRBD2. CDR3 sequence reads: CASRTGLAGGFYNEQFF. The CDR3 bases are TGTGCCAGCAGAACGGGACTAGCGGGGGGCTTCTACAATGAGCAGTTCTTC.